A single sample is the source of the 25 T cell receptor beta chains below, sequenced in a study of T-cell reconstitution after alpha-beta-depleted transplantation in children. Unique molecular identifiers were incorporated when the TCRbeta library was constructed. Via MiXCR, TCRdb re-called the PCR reads, giving one row per CDR3 protein. The sample holds more than 400,000 distinct CDR3 sequences, about 40% seen once. This specimen consisted of PBMCs, obtained before TCRalphabeta/CD19-depleted stem cell transplant. All receptors derive from a girl aged 2-10 years with aplastic anemia, due to receive a stem cell transplant.

This chain uses TRBV5-6 with TRBJ2-7; D is unresolved. Germline V gene lookup returns CDR1 SGHDT and CDR2 YYEEEE. This CDR3 contains 12 residues. Trimming cost V 2 bases and J 7 bases, with 10 bases left between them. Here the CDR3 reads CASSFAEREQYF. The CDR3 region has the DNA TGTGCCAGCAGCTTCGCCGAAAGGGAGCAGTACTTC.

The chain uses TRBV15 and TRBJ1-5; D is undetermined. The germline CDR1 and CDR2 sequences are LNHNV and YYDKDF (reference sequence). V dropped 1 base and J dropped 6 bases, with 4 bases sitting between them. The CDR3 is made up of 12 amino acids. The chain's CDR3 is CATSRVGQPQHF. As DNA, the CDR3 is TGTGCCACCAGCAGAGTTGGTCAGCCCCAGCATTTT.

The sample holds many counts of this clonotype. The J gene is TRBJ2-3, the V gene TRBV20-1; the match to TRBD2 covers 13 bases. The CDR3 has 16 amino acids. The germline CDR1 and CDR2 sequences are DFQATT and SNEGSKA (reference sequence). V was pared by 2 bases and J by 6 bases, with 8 bases of the junction left unmatched. For the CDR3, the DNA is TGCAGTGCTAGAAGGACTAGCGGGGGACGTTTGGATACGCAGTATTTT. This codes for CSARRTSGGRLDTQYF.

J is TRBJ2-2 and V is TRBV9, with TRBD2 matching 7 bases. The CDR3 has 14 amino acids. Germline CDR1 and CDR2: SGDLS and YYNGEE. J lost 6 bases, V lost 7 bases, and 9 bases had no gene match. CDR3 protein: CASSRGGSAGELFF. CDR3 DNA: TGTGCCAGCTCGAGAGGCGGGAGTGCCGGGGAGCTGTTTTTT.

The chain combines TRBV4-1 with TRBJ2-7; TRBD1 or TRBD2 may be the D gene (5 bases each). The CDR3 is 19 amino acids. Germline CDR1 and CDR2: MGHRA and YSYEKL. Trimming stripped 3 bases from V and 3 bases from J, with 27 bases between. CDR3 amino acids: CASSQAGPGTLWGLYEQYF. CDR3 DNA: TGCGCCAGCAGCCAGGCAGGGCCAGGGACCCTATGGGGTCTCTACGAGCAGTACTTC.

The table lists this clonotype with many counts. The genes are TRBV6-5 and TRBJ2-7; 9 nucleotides align to TRBD1. The CDR3 contains 14 residues. J lost 3 bases, V lost 1 base, and 1 base had no gene match. Germline V gives CDR1 MNHEY, CDR2 SVGAGI. CDR3 DNA sequence: TGTGCCAGCAGTTACTGGGACAGGGTCTACGAGCAGTACTTC. Translation: CASSYWDRVYEQYF.

This clonotype was observed a handful of times. The J gene is TRBJ2-1, the V gene TRBV28; 12 nucleotides align to TRBD2. J lost 5 bases, V lost 5 bases, and 1 base had no gene match. Looked up from germline, CDR1 is MDHEN and CDR2 is SYDVKM. The CDR3 has 14 amino acids. As DNA, the CDR3 is TGTGCCAGCAGTGGACTAGCGGGGAACAATGAGCAGTTCTTC. Amino acids: CASSGLAGNNEQFF.

The sample holds a few counts of this clonotype. This chain connects TRBV6-1 to TRBJ1-1; 11 nucleotides match TRBD1. This CDR3 comprises 16 residues. J lost 4 bases, V lost 7 bases, and 11 bases had no gene match. The germline gives CDR1 MNHNS, CDR2 SASEGT. The CDR3 DNA sequence: TGTGCCAGCAACCGCCGGACAGGGGGCGTTTTCACTGAAGCTTTCTTT. Its protein product is CASNRRTGGVFTEAFF.

In its sample, this clonotype was seen many times. The V gene is TRBV7-2, the J gene TRBJ2-7; D gene uncertain. V gave up 5 bases and J gave up 3 bases, with 5 bases separating them. Germline V gives CDR1 SGHTA, CDR2 FQGNSA. The CDR3 extends over 11 amino acids. The chain's CDR3 is CASSPGYEQYF. CDR3 coding DNA: TGTGCCAGCAGCCCCGGCTACGAGCAGTACTTC.

The V and J genes are TRBV5-6 and TRBJ2-5; TRBD1 agrees at 11 bases. The CDR3 covers 16 residues. Germline assignment: CDR1 SGHDT and CDR2 YYEEEE. V gave up 4 bases and J gave up 0 bases; unmatched junction bases: 5. In DNA form, the CDR3 reads TGTGCCAGCAGCCGAGGGACAGGGGGGTACCAAGAGACCCAGTACTTC. Encoded protein: CASSRGTGGYQETQYF. The whole variable domain, remainder taken from reference TRBV5-6 and TRBJ2-5, is DAGVTQSPTHLIKTRGQQVTLRCSPKSGHDTVSWYQQALGQGPQFIFQYYEEEERQRGNFPDRFSGHQFPNYSSELNVNALLLGDSALYLCASSRGTGGYQETQYFGPGTRLLVL.

Comment on this clonotype: Given a much more abundant clone one base away, this may be a read error. The rearrangement uses TRBV20-1 and TRBJ2-7; the D gene is possibly TRBD2 (6 bases). The CDR3 runs to 12 residues. Germline CDR1 and CDR2: DFQATT and SNEGSKA (reference sequence). The CDR3: CSARGLVYELYF. The CDR3 DNA reads TGCAGTGCTAGAGGACTAGTTTACGAGCTGTACTTC.

The rearrangement links TRBV9 to TRBJ2-3; no clear D. The CDR3 has 13 amino acids. Per the germline V gene, CDR1 is SGDLS and CDR2 is YYNGEE. Deletions cut 0 bases from V and 5 bases from J, with 7 bases between. CDR3 amino acids: CASSVGMGDTQYF. The CDR3 DNA is TGTGCCAGCAGCGTAGGTATGGGAGATACGCAGTATTTT.

This chain joins TRBV10-3 and TRBJ2-1; D is perhaps TRBD1 (7 bases). In germline, CDR1 is ENHRY, CDR2 SYGVKD. Between the trimmed V and J ends, which lost 6 bases and 5 bases, there was a span of 20 bases. The CDR3 totals 16 residues. The CDR3 nucleotides are TGTGCCATCAGGGAGGAGGGGGCGCAGAGGAACAATGAGCAGTTCTTC. Protein sequence: CAIREEGAQRNNEQFF.

V is TRBV6-2 or TRBV6-3 and J is TRBJ2-3; tentatively, D is TRBD1 (5 bases). CDR1 and CDR2 from the germline V gene are MNHEY and SVGEGT. CDR3 length: 15 residues. The V and J ends lost 7 bases and 7 bases respectively, with 21 bases between them. CDR3 sequence: CASISEQGFRHTQYF. CDR3 bases: TGTGCCAGCATTTCGGAGCAGGGTTTTCGACATACGCAGTATTTT.

This clonotype has a handful of counts. The chain is built from TRBV6-2 or TRBV6-3 and TRBJ1-1; 9 bases agree with TRBD1. V shed 5 bases and J 3 bases; nucleotides not matched to a gene: 1. The CDR3 contains 13 residues. Germline CDR1 is MNHEY and CDR2 is SVGEGT. This CDR3 is CASSGQGHTEAFF. The CDR3, as DNA: TGTGCCAGCAGTGGACAGGGGCACACTGAAGCTTTCTTT.

This clonotype was observed many times. J is TRBJ1-2 and V is TRBV29-1; no firm D call. Germline V gives CDR1 SQVTM, CDR2 ANQGSEA. The CDR3 is 11 amino acids. Trimming shortened V by 1 base and J by 8 bases, and 8 bases separated the two germline ends. The CDR3 DNA reads as TGCAGCGTTGAAGGAGGAAACGGCTACACCTTC. Amino acid sequence: CSVEGGNGYTF. Supplemented by reference TRBV29-1 and TRBJ1-2, the full variable domain reads SAVISQKPSRDICQRGTSLTIQCQVDSQVTMMFWYRQQPGQSLTLIATANQGSEATYESGFVIDKFPISRPNLTFSTLTVSNMSPEDSSIYLCSVEGGNGYTFGSGTRLTVV.

The gene calls are TRBV6-1 and TRBJ1-1, with 7 bases matching TRBD1. Germline V gene data show CDR1 as MNHNS and CDR2 as SASEGT. The CDR3 has 15 residues. Trimming removed 4 bases from V and 6 bases from J; junction bases left unmatched: 11. The CDR3 loop is CASSARGTAGAEAFF. For the CDR3, the DNA is TGTGCCAGCAGTGCGAGGGGGACAGCCGGCGCTGAAGCTTTCTTT.

V and J are TRBV29-1 and TRBJ2-7, with 7 nucleotides matching TRBD1. V dropped 7 bases and J dropped 2; count of bases not matched to a gene: 8. The CDR3 is made up of 13 amino acids. Germline V CDR1 and CDR2: SQVTM, ANQGSEA. The CDR3 region is CSAKDRSPYEQYF. The CDR3 DNA sequence: TGCAGCGCCAAGGACAGGTCCCCCTACGAGCAGTACTTC.

The count of this clonotype is one. This sequence joins TRBV10-3 and TRBJ1-5; 11 nucleotides line up with TRBD1. This CDR3 contains 16 residues. V lost 3 bases, J lost 4 bases, and 5 bases stayed unmatched. The V gene's germline CDR1 is ENHRY and CDR2 SYGVKD. Here the CDR3 reads CAISDGTGGLNQPQHF. For the CDR3, the DNA is TGTGCCATCAGTGATGGGACAGGGGGGCTGAATCAGCCCCAGCATTTT.

DNA of the CDR3: TGTGCCAGCAGTATCTTAGGGGAAGCTTTCTTT. Translated: CASSILGEAFF. The chain couples TRBV12-3 or TRBV12-4 to TRBJ1-1; D ambiguous. Trimming pared 5 bases from V and 8 bases from J, leaving 9 bases between. This CDR3 comprises 11 residues.

The chain joins TRBV28 to TRBJ2-7, with TRBD2 identical over 9 bases. This CDR3 is 16 amino acids long. Germline lookup yields CDR1 MDHEN and CDR2 SYDVKM. The V and J ends lost 4 bases and 0 bases, in that order; junction bases with no gene match: 7. The CDR3 region is CASSSPLAGASYEQYF. The CDR3 nucleotides are TGTGCCAGCAGTTCCCCCTTAGCGGGGGCCTCCTACGAGCAGTACTTC.

Ten or more counts support this clonotype. This chain uses TRBV7-2 with TRBJ2-2; 9 bases map to TRBD2. This CDR3 contains 16 residues. Germline-derived CDR1 and CDR2 are SGHTA and FQGNSA. The trim removed 2 bases at V and 8 bases at J, leaving 9 bases unmatched. The CDR3 reads CASSLSPSGIGGELFF. The CDR3 DNA follows: TGTGCCAGCAGCTTATCGCCTAGCGGGATCGGGGGGGAGCTGTTTTTT. The full variable domain, rest sourced from reference TRBV7-2 and TRBJ2-2, is GAGVSQSPSNKVTEKGKDVELRCDPISGHTALYWYRQSLGQGLEFLIYFQGNSAPDKSGLPSDRFSAERTGGSVSTLTIQRTQQEDSAVYLCASSLSPSGIGGELFFGEGSRLTVL.

This clonotype was seen a few times. The chain uses TRBV3-1 and TRBJ2-1; D is perhaps TRBD1 or TRBD2 (5 bases each). The CDR3 runs 19 residues. Germline loops: CDR1 LGHDT, CDR2 YNNKEL (reference sequence). Trimming took off 0 bases at V and 0 bases at J, with 18 bases between the two ends. The CDR3 loop reads CASSQDSELSGSSYNEQFF. The CDR3 coding sequence is TGTGCCAGCAGCCAAGACTCGGAGCTGTCAGGGAGCTCCTACAATGAGCAGTTCTTC.

In DNA form, the CDR3 reads TGTGCCAGCAGCCAAGGAACCGGGACAGGTAACTACGAGCAGTACTTC. Translated: CASSQGTGTGNYEQYF. The chain joins TRBV3-1 to TRBJ2-7, with 8 nucleotides matching TRBD1. Looked up from germline, CDR1 is LGHDT and CDR2 is YNNKEL (reference sequence). The CDR3 is made up of 16 amino acids. V trimming: 1 base; J trimming: 3 bases; junction bases outside the gene matches: 8.

This clonotype was found many times. This sequence joins TRBV28 and TRBJ2-7, with D tentatively TRBD2 (5 bases). This CDR3 region has 15 residues. The V and J ends lost 1 base and 0 bases respectively, with 10 bases between them. CDR1 is MDHEN, CDR2 SYDVKM, per germline. CDR3 protein: CASSLSGSGSYEQYF. DNA of the CDR3: TGTGCCAGCAGTTTATCGGGAAGTGGCTCCTACGAGCAGTACTTC. Filled out from reference TRBV28 and TRBJ2-7, the complete variable domain reads DVKVTQSSRYLVKRTGEKVFLECVQDMDHENMFWYRQDPGLGLRLIYFSYDVKMKEKGDIPEGYSVSREKKERFSLILESASTNQTSMYLCASSLSGSGSYEQYFGPGTRLTVT.